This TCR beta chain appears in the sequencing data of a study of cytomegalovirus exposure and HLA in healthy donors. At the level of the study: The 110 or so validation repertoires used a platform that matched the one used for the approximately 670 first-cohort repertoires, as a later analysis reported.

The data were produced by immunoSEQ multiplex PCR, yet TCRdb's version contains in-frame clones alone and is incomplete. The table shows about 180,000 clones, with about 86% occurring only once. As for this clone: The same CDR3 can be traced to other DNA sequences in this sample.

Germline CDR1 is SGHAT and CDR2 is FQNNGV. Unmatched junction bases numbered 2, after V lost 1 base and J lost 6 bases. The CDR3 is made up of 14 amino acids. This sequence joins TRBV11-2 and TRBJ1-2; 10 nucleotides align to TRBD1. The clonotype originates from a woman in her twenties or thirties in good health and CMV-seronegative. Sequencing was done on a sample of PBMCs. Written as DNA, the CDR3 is TGTGCCAGCAGCTTAGGACAGGGGGCCGATGGCTACACCTTC. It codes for CASSLGQGADGYTF.